This T cell receptor beta chain was sequenced during a study of PD-1 blockade in classical Hodgkin lymphoma. The CDR3 runs 13 residues. Per germline, CDR1 SEHNR and CDR2 FQNEAQ (reference sequence). V was shortened by 5 bases and J by 0 bases, with 7 bases between the two germline ends. This clone was found a few times. TCRdb's table, derived via immunoSEQ multiplex PCR, lists solely in-frame clones and lacks some. The sample shows fewer than 30,000 clones, 70% to 90% of them seen only once. Every patient had relapsed following autologous stem cell transplantation, and cohorts differed in brentuximab vedotin exposure. By magnetic negative selection, CD8+ T cells were isolated from the thawed PBMCs.

The chain recombines TRBV7-9 with TRBJ2-5; no definite D call. The sequence was collected from a human donor with classical Hodgkin lymphoma. Sequences were derived from CD8+ T cells from blood, sampled at baseline. The CDR3 nucleotides read TGTGCCAGCAGCGACCCGTACCAAGAGACCCAGTACTTC. This sequence encodes CASSDPYQETQYF. The variable domain in full, completed from reference TRBV7-9 and TRBJ2-5, reads DTGVSQNPRHKITKRGQNVTFRCDPISEHNRLYWYRQTLGQGPEFLTYFQNEAQLEKSRLLSDRFSAERPKGSFSTLEIQRTEQGDSAMYLCASSDPYQETQYFGPGTRLLVL.